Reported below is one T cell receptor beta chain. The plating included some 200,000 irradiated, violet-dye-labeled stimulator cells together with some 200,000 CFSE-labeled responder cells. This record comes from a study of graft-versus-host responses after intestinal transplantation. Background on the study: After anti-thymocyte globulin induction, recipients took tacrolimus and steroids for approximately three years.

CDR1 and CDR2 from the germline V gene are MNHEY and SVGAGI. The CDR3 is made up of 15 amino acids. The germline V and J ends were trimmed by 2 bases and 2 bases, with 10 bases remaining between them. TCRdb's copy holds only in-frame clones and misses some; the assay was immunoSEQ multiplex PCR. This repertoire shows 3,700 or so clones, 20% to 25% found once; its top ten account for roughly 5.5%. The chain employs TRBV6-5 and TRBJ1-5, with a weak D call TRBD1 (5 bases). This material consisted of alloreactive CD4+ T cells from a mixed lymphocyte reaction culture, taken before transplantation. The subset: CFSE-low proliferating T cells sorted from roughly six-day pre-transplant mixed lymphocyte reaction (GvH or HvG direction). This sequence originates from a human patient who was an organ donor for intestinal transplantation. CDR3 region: CASSYGGAGNQPQHF. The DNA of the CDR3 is TGTGCCAGCAGTTACGGAGGGGCCGGCAATCAGCCCCAGCATTTT.